This T cell receptor beta chain was captured in a study of blood T cell repertoires in COVID-19. Study summary: Whether acute or convalescent, the COVID-19 samples came from the United States, Italy and Spain. T cells, B-cell-depleted T cells, or PBMCs supplied cDNA or gDNA.

As originally analysed: Amplification from reference gene primers served as the basis for estimated nucleated cell counts. Sequencing used immunoSEQ multiplex PCR; TCRdb keeps in-frame clones, though not all of them. That table supplies the V and J calls and clone size; D and trimming were determined from the DNA. The sample yields 200,000 or so clones, nearly 85% seen once. Germline-derived CDR1 and CDR2 are MDHEN and SYDVKM. The V and J ends lost 8 bases and 3 bases, in that order; junction bases with no gene match: 7. The CDR3 has 15 residues. Sequenced sample: peripheral blood. The chain is built from TRBV28 and TRBJ2-1, with 10 bases that match TRBD2. The sequence derives from a woman aged 30 to 39 with acute or convalescent COVID-19. Here the CDR3 reads CASRGLAMIYNEQFF. CDR3 in DNA: TGTGCCAGCCGGGGACTAGCGATGATCTACAATGAGCAGTTCTTC. Filled out from reference TRBV28 and TRBJ2-1, the complete variable domain reads DVKVTQSSRYLVKRTGEKVFLECVQDMDHENMFWYRQDPGLGLRLIYFSYDVKMKEKGDIPEGYSVSREKKERFSLILESASTNQTSMYLCASRGLAMIYNEQFFGPGTRLTVL.